This entry describes one TCR beta chain. All donors were healthy HIV-negative adults lacking recent acute infections or vaccinations. Repertoires were generated with immunoSEQ multiplex PCR, while TCRdb's copy carries only in-frame clones and drops some. The sample carries about 680,000 clones, around 73% recorded once. The data were taken from a study of shared clonotypes between healthy human individuals. Germline values: CDR1 SGHAT, CDR2 FQNNGV. V was shortened by 6 bases and J by 0 bases, with 12 bases between the two germline ends. CDR3 length equals 14 residues. The chain uses TRBV11-2 and TRBJ2-7; D is possibly TRBD1 (6 bases). The sequenced material came from memory CD4+ T cells sorted from blood. The subset here: CD45RA-negative fraction. This TCR was sampled from a woman aged 25-40 years in good health. This chain's CDR3 is CASRKQGASYEQYF. DNA for the CDR3: TGTGCCAGCAGGAAACAGGGAGCCTCCTACGAGCAGTACTTC.